This T cell receptor beta chain came from a study of cytomegalovirus exposure and HLA in healthy donors. The assay was immunoSEQ multiplex PCR, and TCRdb's table has in-frame clones only and misses some. Of nearly 200,000 clones in the sample, around 80% are singletons; the top ten hold about an eighth. Per germline, CDR1 SGHDT and CDR2 YYEEEE. The CDR3 is 16 residues long. V lost 2 bases and J lost 5, with 17 bases in between. The sequence derives from a woman aged 25 to 39 in good health and CMV-seropositive. The chain recombines TRBV5-6 with TRBJ2-1, with D possibly TRBD1 on 6 matching bases. The sample was PBMCs. CDR3 nucleotides: TGTGCCAGCAGCTTTCAGGGGTCCCCAGGGGACAATGAGCAGTTCTTC. The encoded protein is CASSFQGSPGDNEQFF. Full variable domain (outside the CDR3, taken from reference TRBV5-6 and TRBJ2-1): DAGVTQSPTHLIKTRGQQVTLRCSPKSGHDTVSWYQQALGQGPQFIFQYYEEEERQRGNFPDRFSGHQFPNYSSELNVNALLLGDSALYLCASSFQGSPGDNEQFFGPGTRLTVL.